This entry is about one TCR beta chain. This sample stems from a study of blood T cell repertoires in COVID-19. CDR3 length equals 15 residues. Germline CDR1 SGHRS, CDR2 YFSETQ. The V segment lost 7 bases and the J segment 4 bases; nucleotides outside the gene matches: 7. Per the original data handling: It was from reference gene primer amplification that nucleated cell counts were estimated. The repertoire was sequenced with immunoSEQ multiplex PCR; TCRdb's copy has only in-frame clones and lacks some. V and J calls and clone size come straight from that table; D and trimming were deduced from the DNA. The table has over 250,000 clones, approximately 89% seen once. Assignments of participants to cohorts depended upon their own reported clinical history.

This receptor was taken from a woman in her 30s who had recovered from COVID-19. Source material: PBMCs or T cells enriched from blood (not recorded which). This chain connects TRBV5-1 to TRBJ2-2; 10 nucleotides align to TRBD1. CDR3 loop: CASSPGTGATGELFF. CDR3 sequence (DNA): TGCGCCAGCTCCCCCGGGACAGGGGCCACCGGGGAGCTGTTTTTT.